The clone carrying this T cell receptor (beta chain) was seen at least ten times. The data were obtained in a study of blood T cell repertoires in COVID-19. Study-level information: Sites in the United States, Italy and Spain provided acute and convalescent COVID-19 samples. Nucleic acid was either cDNA or gDNA, and it came from T cells, B-cell-depleted T cells, or PBMCs.

Authors' methods: Scientists estimated how many nucleated cells there were by amplifying reference gene primers. Generated by immunoSEQ multiplex PCR, the TCRdb table keeps only in-frame clones and is missing some. V and J calls and clone size are as listed in that table; D and trimming were resolved from the DNA. The table lists about 60,000 clones, 65% to 80% of them singletons. Specimen: peripheral blood. This TCR was recovered from a man in his thirties or forties with COVID-19, enrolled during active disease.

The DNA for the CDR3 is TGTGCCTGGAGTGAACAGGGCTACGAGCAGTACTTC. Translated: CAWSEQGYEQYF. V gene TRBV30 combines with J gene TRBJ2-7; TRBD1 might be the D (6 bases). Germline CDR1 reads GTSNPN; CDR2 reads SVGIG (reference sequence). The length of the CDR3 is 12 residues. Trimming pared 1 base from V and 3 bases from J, leaving 7 bases between.